These T cell receptor beta chains were read from a single sample in a study of T-cell memory formation after mild COVID-19. Each CDR3 protein is one row after TCRdb ran MiXCR on the 5' RACE reads. The table has roughly 200,000 distinct CDR3 sequences, roughly 17% seen once. The specimen was PBMCs or a T cell subset sorted from them (not recorded which). The source is an adult woman who had mild COVID-19 (a few samples of this study predate the infection). Cell type and time point are not known. CDR3s include the opening cysteine and the closing phenylalanine or tryptophan. Fields, in order: CDR3 length, clone size, D gene, V gene, J gene, CDR3 DNA, CDR3 protein. D genes are given only for firm matches. Size tells how often a clone was seen (once, few, many) or the class of an expanded clone, and some rows leave it out.

length: 14; size: few; D: .; V: TRBV9; J: TRBJ1-2; DNA: TGTGCCAGCAGCCCGCTGACAGGAGGCGGTGGCTACACCTTC; CDR3: CASSPLTGGGGYTF
length: 14; size: many; D: TRBD1; V: TRBV12-3/TRBV12-4; J: TRBJ2-5; DNA: TGTGCCAGCAGTGGGACAGGGCACCAAGAGACCCAGTACTTC; CDR3: CASSGTGHQETQYF
length: 14; size: many; D: TRBD2; V: TRBV6-2/TRBV6-3; J: TRBJ2-1; DNA: TGTGCCAGTAATCCGGGACTAAGGTACAATGAGCAGTTCTTC; CDR3: CASNPGLRYNEQFF
length: 19; size: .; D: .; V: TRBV7-9; J: TRBJ2-1; DNA: TGTGCCAGCAGCTTAGGCCCCACGGACTCGTTAAGGACCTACAATGAGCAGTTCTTC; CDR3: CASSLGPTDSLRTYNEQFF
length: 12; size: many; D: TRBD1; V: TRBV29-1; J: TRBJ1-1; DNA: TGCAGCGCCTCCAGGGGGAGGGCTGAAGCTTTCTTT; CDR3: CSASRGRAEAFF
length: 14; size: .; D: .; V: TRBV4-1; J: TRBJ2-7; DNA: TGCGCCAGCAGCCTCAGGGACGACCCCTACGAGCAGTACTTC; CDR3: CASSLRDDPYEQYF
length: 12; size: many; D: .; V: TRBV5-4; J: TRBJ2-7; DNA: TGTGCCAGCAGCTCTGACTCCTACGAGCAGTACTTC; CDR3: CASSSDSYEQYF
length: 15; size: many; D: .; V: TRBV7-9; J: TRBJ1-4; DNA: TGTGCCAGCAGCTTAGGCGATCTGAGTGGTGAAAAACTGTTTTTT; CDR3: CASSLGDLSGEKLFF
length: 13; size: .; D: .; V: TRBV12-3/TRBV12-4; J: TRBJ1-2; DNA: TGTGCCAGCTCAAAGGGGCGGTACTATGGCTACACCTTC; CDR3: CASSKGRYYGYTF
length: 14; size: few; D: TRBD1; V: TRBV7-9; J: TRBJ2-1; DNA: TGTGCCAGCAGCCAAGGACAGGGGGACGGTGAGCAGTTCTTC; CDR3: CASSQGQGDGEQFF
length: 14; size: few; D: TRBD2; V: TRBV2; J: TRBJ2-7; DNA: TGTGCCAGCAGGGGACTAGCGACGACCTACGAGCAGTACTTC; CDR3: CASRGLATTYEQYF
length: 17; size: few; D: TRBD2; V: TRBV25-1; J: TRBJ2-5; DNA: TGTGCCAGCAGTGAATATCACCTAGCGGGAGGGCGAGAGACCCAGTACTTC; CDR3: CASSEYHLAGGRETQYF
length: 15; size: .; D: .; V: TRBV19; J: TRBJ2-2; DNA: TGTGCCAGCCTACCCTTTCAGGGATGGGCCGGGGAGCTGTTTTTT; CDR3: CASLPFQGWAGELFF
length: 16; size: few; D: .; V: TRBV6-5; J: TRBJ2-1; DNA: TGTGCCAGCAGTTCGGTCCGCGGGGAAAACTACAATGAGCAGTTCTTC; CDR3: CASSSVRGENYNEQFF
length: 15; size: .; D: .; V: TRBV12-3/TRBV12-4; J: TRBJ1-2; DNA: TGTGCCAGCAGTCATAACAGGGTAGTTAGCTATGGCTACACCTTC; CDR3: CASSHNRVVSYGYTF
length: 16; size: few; D: .; V: TRBV7-9; J: TRBJ2-7; DNA: TGTGCCAGCAGCTCCGCGAGGGGGGGGGCCGCCTACGAGCAGTACTTC; CDR3: CASSSARGGAAYEQYF
length: 13; size: few; D: .; V: TRBV7-3; J: TRBJ2-2; DNA: TGTGCCAGCAGCCCCTTGGGGACCGGGGAGCTGTTTTTT; CDR3: CASSPLGTGELFF
length: 14; size: .; D: TRBD2; V: TRBV5-1; J: TRBJ2-1; DNA: TGCGCCAGCAGCTTGGTACTAGCGGGTAATGAGCAGTTCTTC; CDR3: CASSLVLAGNEQFF
length: 15; size: .; D: TRBD2; V: TRBV12-3/TRBV12-4; J: TRBJ2-1; DNA: TGTGCCAGCAGCCCCGGGACTAGTCGGGTCATGGAGCAGTTCTTC; CDR3: CASSPGTSRVMEQFF
length: 14; size: .; D: .; V: TRBV3-1; J: TRBJ1-1; DNA: TGTGCCAGCAGCCAATGGACGGAGAACACTGAAGCTTTCTTT; CDR3: CASSQWTENTEAFF